This TCR beta chain derives from a study of OX40 agonist ivuxolimab in advanced cancers. At the level of the study: The dose-escalation group included hepatocellular carcinoma, melanoma, renal cell carcinoma and head and neck cancer.

CDR3 length: 14 residues. Germline lookup yields CDR1 LNHNV and CDR2 YYDKDF (reference sequence). V lost 1 base and J lost 0, with 1 base in between. The data were produced by immunoSEQ multiplex PCR, yet TCRdb's version contains in-frame clones alone and is incomplete. The sample holds around 90,000 clones; about 90% are singletons and the top ten take 7.4%. The receptor comes from an adult with an advanced solid tumor such as melanoma, head and neck, liver or kidney cancer. The chain recombines TRBV15 with TRBJ2-6; D call uncertain. The source was CD4+ or CD8+ T cells sorted from blood, collected in a trial of the OX40 agonist ivuxolimab. The CDR3, as DNA: TGTGCCACCAGCAGAGCCTCTGGGGCCAACGTCCTGACTTTC. Translating gives CATSRASGANVLTF.